Listed below are T cell receptor beta chains from one sample, sequenced in a study of blood T cell repertoires in COVID-19. Sequencing was performed with immunoSEQ multiplex PCR; in TCRdb, only in-frame clones are kept and a portion is missing. The sample consists of 210,000 or so clones, over 80% of them appearing once. Sequenced input: peripheral blood. These receptors were collected from a woman aged 25-40 years with COVID-19, enrolled during active disease. CDR3s include the opening cysteine and the closing phenylalanine or tryptophan. The D gene is left open where the match is weak. The size field is filled for only some rows; it gives once, few, many or a size class.

clone_size,v_call,d_call,j_call,cdr3_aa,cdr3_nt
once,TRBV5-1,TRBD1,TRBJ2-5,CASKSGQGQETQYF,TGCGCCAGCAAGTCGGGACAGGGCCAAGAGACCCAGTACTTC
NA,TRBV12-3/TRBV12-4,NA,TRBJ1-5,CASTPQQNQPQHF,TGTGCCAGCACCCCACAGCAAAATCAGCCCCAGCATTTT
NA,TRBV19,TRBD2,TRBJ2-1,CASSFQGLAGGTYNEQFF,TGTGCCAGTAGTTTCCAGGGACTAGCGGGAGGGACCTACAATGAGCAGTTCTTC
few,TRBV9,NA,TRBJ2-1,CASSVGIRTGYNEQFF,TGTGCCAGCAGCGTAGGCATTCGAACAGGGTACAATGAGCAGTTCTTC
NA,TRBV7-6,NA,TRBJ1-1,CASSLARSNTEAFF,TGTGCCAGCAGCTTAGCGCGGTCGAACACTGAAGCTTTCTTT
NA,TRBV2,TRBD1,TRBJ2-1,CASSDWEGGDEQFF,TGTGCCAGCAGCGATTGGGAAGGGGGCGATGAGCAGTTCTTC
NA,TRBV6-5,TRBD2,TRBJ2-1,CASSKRLAGGTEQFF,TGTGCCAGCAGTAAAAGACTAGCGGGAGGGACTGAGCAGTTCTTC
NA,TRBV7-8,TRBD1,TRBJ1-1,CASSLVQGDTEAFF,TGTGCCAGCAGCTTAGTCCAGGGGGACACTGAAGCTTTCTTT
NA,TRBV12-2,NA,TRBJ2-7,CASRLEGQGAVYEQYF,TGTGCAAGTCGCTTAGAGGGACAGGGGGCGGTATACGAGCAGTACTTC
once,TRBV27,TRBD1,TRBJ2-3,CASSPLGGQGPTDTQYF,TGTGCCAGCAGTCCTCTCGGGGGACAGGGGCCCACAGATACGCAGTATTTT
NA,TRBV6-5,TRBD1,TRBJ1-3,CASSVQGSGNTIYF,TGTGCCAGCAGCGTACAGGGGAGCGGTAACACCATATATTTT
NA,TRBV11-2,TRBD2,TRBJ2-7,CASSLDLAGGYEQYF,TGTGCCAGCAGCTTAGATCTAGCGGGAGGCTACGAGCAGTACTTC
NA,TRBV19,NA,TRBJ1-2,CASAGNGYTF,TGTGCCAGTGCAGGGAACGGCTACACCTTC
NA,TRBV14,TRBD1,TRBJ1-6,CASSQKRRDRGGSPLHF,TGTGCCAGCAGTCAAAAAAGGCGAGACAGGGGTGGATCACCCCTCCACTTT
NA,TRBV7-2,NA,TRBJ1-2,CASSLEYNYGYTF,TGTGCCAGCAGCTTAGAATATAACTATGGCTACACCTTC
NA,TRBV5-1,TRBD1,TRBJ2-7,CASSSGTAYEQYF,TGCGCCAGCAGCTCCGGGACAGCCTACGAGCAGTACTTC
NA,TRBV7-6,TRBD2,TRBJ2-1,CASSPSRTSGYNEQFF,TGTGCCAGCAGCCCCAGTCGGACTAGCGGTTACAATGAGCAGTTCTTC
NA,TRBV5-1,NA,TRBJ1-2,CASSLWGEYGYTF,TGCGCCAGCAGCTTATGGGGAGAATATGGCTACACCTTC
NA,TRBV11-2,NA,TRBJ1-2,CASSLEQGAGGYTF,TGTGCCAGCAGCTTAGAACAGGGAGCAGGTGGCTACACCTTC
once,TRBV6-2/TRBV6-3,TRBD1,TRBJ2-2,CASSSGTVTGELFF,TGTGCCAGCAGTTCAGGGACAGTGACCGGGGAGCTGTTTTTT
NA,TRBV6-2/TRBV6-3,NA,TRBJ2-3,CASSPASRTDTQYF,TGTGCCAGCAGCCCAGCGAGTAGAACAGATACGCAGTATTTT
once,TRBV9,NA,TRBJ2-2,CASSVEGQDTGELFF,TGTGCCAGCAGCGTAGAGGGACAAGACACCGGGGAGCTGTTTTTT
NA,TRBV2,NA,TRBJ1-1,CASSLLNTEAFF,TGTGCCAGCAGCTTATTGAACACTGAAGCTTTCTTT
NA,TRBV5-5,TRBD1,TRBJ1-1,CASSDRGNTEAFF,TGTGCCAGCAGCGACAGGGGCAACACTGAAGCTTTCTTT
few,TRBV6-1,NA,TRBJ1-6,CASSELSTYNSPLHF,TGTGCCAGCAGTGAATTATCTACCTATAATTCACCCCTCCACTTT
NA,TRBV5-1,TRBD1,TRBJ1-1,CASRQTGGEAFF,TGCGCCAGCAGACAGACAGGGGGTGAAGCTTTCTTT
NA,TRBV25-1,NA,TRBJ1-2,CASSEYGVGGYTF,TGTGCCAGCAGTGAATACGGTGTGGGCGGCTACACCTTC
NA,TRBV30,NA,TRBJ1-5,CAWSDGGDQPQHF,TGTGCCTGGAGCGACGGGGGGGATCAGCCCCAGCATTTT
NA,TRBV5-1,NA,TRBJ1-5,CASSDEGGLGQPQHF,TGCGCCAGCAGCGATGAGGGGGGGCTGGGGCAGCCCCAGCATTTT